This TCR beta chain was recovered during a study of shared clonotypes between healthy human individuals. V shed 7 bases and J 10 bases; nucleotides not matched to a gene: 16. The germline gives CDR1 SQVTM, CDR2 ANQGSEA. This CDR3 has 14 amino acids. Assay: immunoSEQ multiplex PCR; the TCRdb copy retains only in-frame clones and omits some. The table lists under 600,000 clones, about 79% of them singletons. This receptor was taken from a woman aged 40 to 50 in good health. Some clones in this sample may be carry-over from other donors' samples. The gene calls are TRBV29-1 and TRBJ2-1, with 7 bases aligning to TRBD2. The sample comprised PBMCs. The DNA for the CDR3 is TGCAGCGCTAAACCCGGGGGGAACGAATGGGAGCAGTTCTTC. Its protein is CSAKPGGNEWEQFF.